The 9 T cell receptor beta chains below were found in one sample sequenced in a study of beta chain features in type 1 diabetes. Findings of the study overall: When Type 1 diabetes patients were examined, their TCRB CDR3s proved moderately but significantly shorter in all four CD4+ subsets.

These receptors have no known antigen. Expressed TCRB transcripts were sequenced after all isolated RNA was converted to cDNA. The table came from immunoSEQ multiplex PCR; TCRdb's copy has only in-frame clones and leaves some out. The table lists approximately 150,000 clones, 10% to 15% of them singletons. Sequencing used central memory CD4+ T cells from blood. The source of these receptors is a young man with type 1 diabetes.

This sequence joins TRBV13 and TRBJ1-2; D not certain. The V end lost 2 bases, the J end lost 7 bases, and 14 bases lay between the germline ends. The V gene's germline CDR1 is PRHDT and CDR2 FYEKMQ (reference sequence). This CDR3 is built from 14 residues. The CDR3 sequence is CASSLLATGGGYTF. CDR3 coding DNA: TGTGCCAGCAGCTTACTTGCGACCGGAGGTGGCTACACCTTC.

In its sample, this clone was seen a few times. The V and J genes are TRBV7-9 and TRBJ2-7; D unresolved. Per germline, CDR1 SEHNR and CDR2 FQNEAQ (reference sequence). Between the trimmed V and J ends, which lost 2 bases and 0 bases, there was a span of 8 bases. The CDR3 length is 14 residues. The CDR3 spells CASSLLQTSYEQYF. The CDR3 region has the DNA TGTGCCAGCAGCTTATTACAGACCTCCTACGAGCAGTACTTC.

The CDR3 is CASSPGNSGGTDTQYF. The CDR3 region has the DNA TGTGCCAGCAGCCCGGGAAATAGCGGGGGTACAGATACGCAGTATTTT. The V call is TRBV7-3, the J call TRBJ2-3, with TRBD2 matching over 9 bases. Germline V gives CDR1 SGHTA, CDR2 FQGTGA. V lost 5 bases, J lost 3 bases, and 9 bases stayed unmatched. The CDR3 is 16 amino acids.

The chain couples TRBV9 to TRBJ2-5; 8 bases agree with TRBD1. V shed 6 bases and J 5 bases; nucleotides not matched to a gene: 12. CDR3 length equals 15 residues. The germline gives CDR1 SGDLS, CDR2 YYNGEE. The CDR3 DNA is TGTGCCAGCAACTCAGGACAGGGTATTCGGGAGACCCAGTACTTC. Translating gives CASNSGQGIRETQYF. Full variable domain (missing parts from reference TRBV9 and TRBJ2-5): DSGVTQTPKHLITATGQRVTLRCSPRSGDLSVYWYQQSLDQGLQFLIQYYNGEERAKGNILERFSAQQFPDLHSELNLSSLELGDSALYFCASNSGQGIRETQYFGPGTRLLVL.

The chain uses TRBV28 and TRBJ2-1; no clear D gene. The CDR3 totals 11 residues. Trimming left V 2 bases short and J 9 bases short, with 5 bases between. Germline V CDR1 and CDR2: MDHEN, SYDVKM. The CDR3 reads CASSLGFEQFF. In DNA form, the CDR3 reads TGTGCCAGCAGTTTAGGGTTTGAGCAGTTCTTC.

This clone has just a few counts. V usage is TRBV7-2 and J usage is TRBJ2-5; 11 bases map to TRBD2. The CDR3 spans 17 residues. The V and J ends lost 5 bases and 5 bases, in that order; junction bases with no gene match: 13. Germline V CDR1 and CDR2: SGHTA, FQGNSA. In DNA form, the CDR3 reads TGTGCCAGCAGCCCGGGACTAGCGGCCCTCTTGCGGGAGACCCAGTACTTC. Translated, it gives CASSPGLAALLRETQYF.

This clone was recorded a few times. The chain couples TRBV28 to TRBJ1-5, with 8 bases aligning to TRBD1. The CDR3 is made up of 17 amino acids. Losses at the gene ends were 1 base for V and 3 bases for J; bases not matched to a gene: 8. CDR1 MDHEN and CDR2 SYDVKM come from the germline V gene. The CDR3, as DNA: TGTGCCAGCAGTTTATTCCAGACAGGGGCCCTCAATCAGCCCCAGCATTTT. This codes for CASSLFQTGALNQPQHF.

This chain uses TRBV5-4 with TRBJ2-7, with D hard to call. Germline CDR1 reads SGHNT; CDR2 reads YYREEE (reference sequence). V was clipped by 5 bases and J by 0 bases, with 15 bases between them. The CDR3 consists of 15 residues. The CDR3 coding sequence is TGTGCCAGCAGTCGCGGAGTCGCGAGCTCCTACGAGCAGTACTTC. Its translation is CASSRGVASSYEQYF.

This clone came up a few times. V gene TRBV11-2 combines with J gene TRBJ2-3; no definite D call. CDR3 length: 13 amino acids. Per germline, CDR1 SGHAT and CDR2 FQNNGV. Between the trimmed V and J ends, which lost 2 bases and 1 base, there was a span of 4 bases. For the CDR3, the DNA is TGTGCCAGCAGCTTATATGGCACAGATACGCAGTATTTT. This encodes CASSLYGTDTQYF.